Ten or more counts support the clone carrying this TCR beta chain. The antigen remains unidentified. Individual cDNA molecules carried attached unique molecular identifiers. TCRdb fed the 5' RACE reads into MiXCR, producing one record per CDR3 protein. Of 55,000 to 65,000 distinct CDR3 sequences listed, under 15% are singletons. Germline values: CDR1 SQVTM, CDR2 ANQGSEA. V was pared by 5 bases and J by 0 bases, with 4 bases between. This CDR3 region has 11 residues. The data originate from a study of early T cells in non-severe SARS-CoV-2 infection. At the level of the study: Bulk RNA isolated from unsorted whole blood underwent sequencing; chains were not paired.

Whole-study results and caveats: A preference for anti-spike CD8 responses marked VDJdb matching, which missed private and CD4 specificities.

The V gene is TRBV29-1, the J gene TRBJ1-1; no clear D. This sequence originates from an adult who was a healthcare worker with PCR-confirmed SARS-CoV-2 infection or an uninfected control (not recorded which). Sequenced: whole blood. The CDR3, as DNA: TGCAGCGTTCAGGTGAACACTGAAGCTTTCTTT. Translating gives CSVQVNTEAFF.